This T cell receptor (beta chain) was documented in a study of T cell repertoires in ileal Crohn's disease. This clone was counted a single time. V lost 2 bases to trimming and J lost 2 bases, with 9 bases between them. This CDR3 spans 14 amino acids. CDR1 is SGDLS and CDR2 is YYNGEE in the germline V gene. Each sample's TCRB immunosequencing used about 0.5 micrograms of biopsy DNA. Sequenced by immunoSEQ multiplex PCR; TCRdb stores in-frame clones only, minus some. The table records about 16,000 clones, approximately 94% of them present only once. Material: ileal tissue. This sequence originates from an adult with Crohn's disease. The rearrangement links TRBV9 to TRBJ2-3, with TRBD2 as a possible D gene (6 bases). For the CDR3, the DNA is TGTGCCAGCAGCGTCGGGGGAAACACAGATACGCAGTATTTT. It encodes CASSVGGNTDTQYF.